What follows describes a single T cell receptor beta chain. Its antigen is undetermined. The data stem from a study of neoadjuvant nivolumab and ipilimumab in lung cancer. General study results and limits: Only a small number of samples underwent TCR sequencing. TCR richness and clonality were higher in tumors than adjacent uninvolved lung. TCR clonality did not significantly correlate with pathologic tumor regression. Only two of four nivolumab-treated tumors gained richness and clonality by surgery.

The germline V gene has CDR1 SGHRS and CDR2 YFSETQ. V shed 0 bases and J shed 2 bases, with 10 bases lying between them. This CDR3 has 15 residues. Sequenced by immunoSEQ multiplex PCR; TCRdb stores in-frame clones only, minus some. The sample carries about 23,000 clones, approximately 82% recorded once. The chain combines TRBV5-1 with TRBJ2-3, with D hard to call. This receptor was identified in an adult with non-small cell lung cancer. This specimen was peripheral blood, taken before neoadjuvant nivolumab, alone or with ipilimumab. The CDR3 region is CASSLGVSPTDTQYF. DNA for the CDR3: TGCGCCAGCAGCTTGGGAGTTTCCCCCACAGATACGCAGTATTTT. The full variable domain, its missing parts supplied by reference TRBV5-1 and TRBJ2-3, is KAGVTQTPRYLIKTRGQQVTLSCSPISGHRSVSWYQQTPGQGLQFLFEYFSETQRNKGNFPGRFSGRQFSNSRSEMNVSTLELGDSALYLCASSLGVSPTDTQYFGPGTRLTVL.